This is a list of T cell receptor beta chains from one sample in a study of blood T cell repertoires in COVID-19. Libraries were prepared by immunoSEQ multiplex PCR; TCRdb keeps only in-frame clonotypes and omits some of them. Of 350,000 to 450,000 clones in the sample, around 85% were seen once. Specimen: peripheral blood. These receptors were collected from a young woman with acute or convalescent COVID-19. CDR3s include the opening cysteine and the closing phenylalanine or tryptophan. The D gene is left open where the match is weak. Only some rows state a clone size, as once, few, many or a class for expanded clones.

DNA,CDR3,D,J,size,V
TGTGCCAGCAGTCCCGCCCCCGGGGGAGGTGGCTACGAGCAGTACTTC,CASSPAPGGGGYEQYF,.,TRBJ2-7,.,TRBV27
TGTGCCAGCAGCTTAGCGGGCAGGGGTTATAATCAGCCCCAGCATTTT,CASSLAGRGYNQPQHF,.,TRBJ1-5,.,TRBV7-8
TGTGCCAGCGGACAAGGGGGGGCAGTGACTGAAGCTTTCTTT,CASGQGGAVTEAFF,.,TRBJ1-1,.,TRBV2
TGCGCCAGCAGCTTGGAAAGCGGGAGCACCTACGAGCAGTACTTC,CASSLESGSTYEQYF,TRBD2,TRBJ2-7,.,TRBV5-1
TGTGCCAGCAACAGGGGGAATGAGCAGTTCTTC,CASNRGNEQFF,TRBD1,TRBJ2-1,.,TRBV6-5
TGTGCCAGCAGTTGGGGGACTAGCGGCACAGATACGCAGTATTTT,CASSWGTSGTDTQYF,TRBD2,TRBJ2-3,once,TRBV27
TGTGCCAGCAACCAAGGACAGGGGGCGCGTCAGCCCCAGCATTTT,CASNQGQGARQPQHF,TRBD1,TRBJ1-5,.,TRBV28
TGTGCCAGCAGCTCCTCGACAGGGTTATTGGGTGGCTACACCTTC,CASSSSTGLLGGYTF,TRBD1,TRBJ1-2,.,TRBV7-9
TGTGCCTGGGAGACAGGCAACACCTACGAGCAGTACTTC,CAWETGNTYEQYF,.,TRBJ2-7,.,TRBV30
TGTGCCAGCAGTTCTGGACTAGTCCAAGAGACCCAGTACTTC,CASSSGLVQETQYF,TRBD2,TRBJ2-5,.,TRBV28
TGTGCCAGCAGTGAACCCAGGGGCGTAGGTGAAAAACTGTTTTTT,CASSEPRGVGEKLFF,.,TRBJ1-4,.,TRBV6-1
TGTGCCAGCGGTCAGATACAGATGGAAGCTTTCTTT,CASGQIQMEAFF,.,TRBJ1-1,.,TRBV6-5
TGTGCCAGCACGGCGGCCTTTTTGCTCGAGCAGTACTTC,CASTAAFLLEQYF,.,TRBJ2-7,.,TRBV2
TGTGCCAGCAGCAAAGGGACTAGCGGGACCTCCTACAATGAGCAGTTCTTC,CASSKGTSGTSYNEQFF,TRBD2,TRBJ2-1,.,TRBV3-1/TRBV3-2
TGTGCCAGCAGTGAAAGGAGCTACGAGCAGTACTTC,CASSERSYEQYF,.,TRBJ2-7,.,TRBV2
TGTGCCAGTAGTATACAGGGGTCAATCGCCTTTGAAGCTTTCTTT,CASSIQGSIAFEAFF,.,TRBJ1-1,once,TRBV19
TGCAGCGTCCTAGGGGGGGAGCGTGAAAAACTGTTTTTT,CSVLGGEREKLFF,.,TRBJ1-4,.,TRBV29-1
TGCGCCAGCAGTGAGGCTACGGTACCAGGCGTCTCCCCCCAGCCCCAGCATTTT,CASSEATVPGVSPQPQHF,.,TRBJ1-5,.,TRBV10-2
TGTGCCAGCCGAGGGACAGGGGCTATCTATGGCTACACCTTC,CASRGTGAIYGYTF,TRBD1,TRBJ1-2,.,TRBV27
TGTGCCAGCTCACCGGGACAGCAAGAGACCCAGTACTTC,CASSPGQQETQYF,TRBD1,TRBJ2-5,.,TRBV18
TGTGCCACCAGCAGATCCTGGGGGGACTCCTACGAGCAGTACTTC,CATSRSWGDSYEQYF,.,TRBJ2-7,.,TRBV15
TGTGCCAGCAGCCCGGGACAGAGCGATGAGCAGTTCTTC,CASSPGQSDEQFF,TRBD1,TRBJ2-1,.,TRBV11-3
TGTGCCAGCAGCTTAGACGGGGGGCTTACTTACAATGAGCAGTTCTTC,CASSLDGGLTYNEQFF,.,TRBJ2-1,.,TRBV7-2
TGTGCCAGCAGCCCCAACACCCCCAATGAGCAGTTCTTC,CASSPNTPNEQFF,.,TRBJ2-1,.,TRBV9
TGCGCCAGCAGCCAAGATGGCCGATCGCAGTATTTT,CASSQDGRSQYF,.,TRBJ2-3,.,TRBV4-1
TGTGCCAGCAGCTTTCCCCACGGACTAGCGGGGGATATCTACAATGAGCAGTTCTTC,CASSFPHGLAGDIYNEQFF,TRBD2,TRBJ2-1,.,TRBV11-2
TGTGCCAGCAGCCTCCGACAGGGGGCGGTGGGAGAGACCCAGTACTTC,CASSLRQGAVGETQYF,TRBD1,TRBJ2-5,.,TRBV5-4
TGTGCCAGCAGCCAAGATCGGGCTAGCGGGGACGGGAATGAGCAGTTCTTC,CASSQDRASGDGNEQFF,TRBD2,TRBJ2-1,.,TRBV3-1/TRBV3-2
TGTGCCAGTTCGAGGTTCACCTTC,CASSRFTF,.,TRBJ1-2,.,TRBV19
TGTGCCAGCAGCAACCCGGGGGGACACCACAATCAGCCCCAGCATTTT,CASSNPGGHHNQPQHF,.,TRBJ1-5,.,TRBV28
TGTGCCAGCAGTCAGGACAGCTATGGCTACACCTTC,CASSQDSYGYTF,.,TRBJ1-2,.,TRBV5-4
TGTGCCAGCAGCCTCCAACAGGGGACACCCCTCCACTTT,CASSLQQGTPLHF,TRBD1,TRBJ1-6,.,TRBV7-9
TGTGCCAGCAGAGCAGGGGCATACGAGCAGTACTTC,CASRAGAYEQYF,.,TRBJ2-7,once,TRBV28
TGTGCCACCCAGCTGACAGGGGAGACGGAGCCCCAGCATTTT,CATQLTGETEPQHF,TRBD1,TRBJ1-5,.,TRBV6-5
TGTGCCTGGAGTGGGCAGGGGGGAACGTATGGCTACACCTTC,CAWSGQGGTYGYTF,TRBD1,TRBJ1-2,.,TRBV30
TGCGCCAGCAGCCCATGGACAGGGAGGTTGACTGAAGCTTTCTTT,CASSPWTGRLTEAFF,TRBD1,TRBJ1-1,.,TRBV5-1
TGTGCCAGCAGCTTGTCTAGGCGGGGGGGCACGGATACGCAGTATTTT,CASSLSRRGGTDTQYF,TRBD2,TRBJ2-3,.,TRBV5-6
TGTGCCAGCAGCGACGCACAGGGGATCCCCCACGAGCAGTACTTC,CASSDAQGIPHEQYF,TRBD1,TRBJ2-7,.,TRBV5-4
TGTGCCAGCAGTCCTCAAATCGGGGGCTACACCTTC,CASSPQIGGYTF,.,TRBJ1-2,.,TRBV28
TGTGCCAGCAGCGTAGCAGGGGCAGATACGCAGTATTTT,CASSVAGADTQYF,.,TRBJ2-3,.,TRBV9
TGTGCCAGTAGTATAGGAGTACCCCAAGAGACCCAGTACTTC,CASSIGVPQETQYF,.,TRBJ2-5,.,TRBV19
TGTGCCAGCAGACCGGGACTAGCATCAGATACGCAGTATTTT,CASRPGLASDTQYF,TRBD2,TRBJ2-3,many,TRBV27
TGCGCCAGCAGCCCAGGGGGACTAGCGGGTTTAACCGGGGAGCTGTTTTTT,CASSPGGLAGLTGELFF,TRBD2,TRBJ2-2,.,TRBV5-1
TGTGCCACCAGTGGGCGGAACTCCTACGAGCAGTACTTC,CATSGRNSYEQYF,.,TRBJ2-7,once,TRBV24-1
TGCAGCGTTGCTAACCGTAACACTGAAGCTTTCTTT,CSVANRNTEAFF,.,TRBJ1-1,.,TRBV29-1
TGTGCCAGCAGCCAAGGGACTAGCGGGAGTAAAAATGAGCAGTTCTTC,CASSQGTSGSKNEQFF,TRBD2,TRBJ2-1,.,TRBV4-2
TGTGCCACCAGTGAGGCCAGTAATCAGCCCCAGCATTTT,CATSEASNQPQHF,.,TRBJ1-5,.,TRBV24-1
TGCAGCGTTGAAGGGGCGACAGAGACCCAGTACTTC,CSVEGATETQYF,.,TRBJ2-5,few,TRBV29-1
TGTGCCAGCAGCCCACAGGCTAGCGAGCAGTACTTC,CASSPQASEQYF,.,TRBJ2-7,.,TRBV2